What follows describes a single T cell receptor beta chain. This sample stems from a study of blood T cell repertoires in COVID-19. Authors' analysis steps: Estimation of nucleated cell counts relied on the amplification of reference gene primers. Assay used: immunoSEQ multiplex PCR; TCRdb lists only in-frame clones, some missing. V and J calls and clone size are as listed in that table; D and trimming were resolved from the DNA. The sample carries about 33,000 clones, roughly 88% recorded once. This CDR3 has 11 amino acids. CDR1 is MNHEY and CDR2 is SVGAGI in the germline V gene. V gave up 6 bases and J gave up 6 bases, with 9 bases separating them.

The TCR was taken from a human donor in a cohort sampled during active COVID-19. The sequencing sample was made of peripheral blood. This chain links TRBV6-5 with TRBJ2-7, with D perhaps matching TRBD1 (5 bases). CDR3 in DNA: TGTGCCAGCAGGTTAGGGGCCGAGCAGTACTTC. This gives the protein CASRLGAEQYF.